The 31 T cell receptor beta chains given below trace back to one sample, sequenced in a study of cytomegalovirus exposure and HLA in healthy donors (dated 2017 in TCRdb). Library method: the immunoSEQ multiplex PCR assay. For the multiplex PCR, a mixture combining 60 forward primers for TCR Vbeta segments and 13 reverse primers for TCR Jbeta segments was used. Held by TCRdb, this immuneACCESS table contains in-frame sequences only and omits some clones. Under half of the omission traces to an unresolved V gene where checked; the cause of the rest is unknown. This sample is represented by 110,000 or so clones; over 65% of them were singletons. The top ten clones comprise 4% to 5% of the sample. The sequencing input was PBMCs. These receptors all come from a woman aged 40 to 50 in good health and CMV-seropositive.

The chain joins TRBV2 to TRBJ1-5; the D gene is possibly TRBD1 (5 bases). From germline, CDR1 is SNHLY and CDR2 FYNNEI. The length of the CDR3 is 15 residues. Trimming shortened V by 7 bases and J by 4 bases, and 17 bases separated the two germline ends. For the CDR3, the DNA is TGTGCCAGCAACGAAAATGCAGGGTGGAATCAGCCCCAGCATTTT. As protein: CASNENAGWNQPQHF.

The chain couples TRBV10-1 to TRBJ1-6; 9 bases are shared with TRBD1. The junction had 10 bases not matched to a gene; V was cut back by 9 bases and J by 7 bases. This CDR3 is built from 15 residues. From germline, CDR1 is WNHNN and CDR2 SYGVQD (reference sequence). The CDR3 region has the DNA TGCGCCAGGGCCACAGGGGGCGAAATGAATTCACCCCTCCACTTT. Amino acids: CARATGGEMNSPLHF.

The chain carries TRBV18 and TRBJ1-5; a weak D match, TRBD1 (6 bases). Trimming pared 2 bases from V and 3 bases from J, leaving 8 bases between. Germline lookup yields CDR1 KGHSH and CDR2 LQKENI. This CDR3 is built from 14 residues. CDR3 in amino acids: CASSPGQSNQPQHF. The CDR3 nucleotides are TGTGCCAGCTCACCAGGACAGTCCAATCAGCCCCAGCATTTT.

There are a few counts of this clone. The gene calls are TRBV27 and TRBJ1-2; the D is unclear. The germline V gene has CDR1 MNHEY and CDR2 SMNVEV (reference sequence). V lost 2 bases and J lost 4, with 11 bases in between. This CDR3 comprises 14 residues. The CDR3 protein is CASSLGGYPYGYTF. The CDR3 nucleotides read TGTGCCAGCAGTTTAGGCGGGTATCCCTATGGCTACACCTTC.

This clone showed up just a few times. The J gene is TRBJ2-1, the V gene TRBV14; D might be TRBD2 (6 bases). Deletions cut 4 bases from V and 2 bases from J, with 15 bases between. The CDR3 runs 16 residues. Germline lookup yields CDR1 SGHDN and CDR2 FVKESK. CDR3 region: CASSRRNLATYNEQFF. Written as DNA, the CDR3 is TGTGCCAGCAGCCGACGAAACCTAGCGACCTACAATGAGCAGTTCTTC.

The V and J genes are TRBV11-3 and TRBJ2-5; D is undetermined. The CDR3 consists of 12 residues. Germline V lookup: CDR1 SGHNT, CDR2 YENEEA. Between the trimmed V and J ends, which lost 2 bases and 5 bases, there was a span of 6 bases. The CDR3 loop is CASSLILETQYF. CDR3 DNA: TGTGCCAGCAGCTTAATCTTGGAGACCCAGTACTTC.

On this clone itself: Relative to the germline gene, one junction end is altered; a read error may explain this. J is TRBJ2-2 and V is TRBV7-7, with D possibly being TRBD2 (6 bases). The CDR3 totals 14 residues. Germline V gene lookup returns CDR1 SSHAT and CDR2 FNYEAQ (reference sequence). CDR3 in amino acids: CASSQRRESGELFF. In nucleotides, the CDR3 is TGTGCTAGCAGCCAGAGGCGGGAATCCGGGGAGCTGTTTTTT.

The sample holds one count of this clone. This chain uses TRBV5-4 with TRBJ1-2; TRBD1 matches 7 bases. Germline CDR1 reads SGHNT; CDR2 reads YYREEE (reference sequence). This CDR3 is built from 16 residues. Trimming took 4 bases from V and 2 from J; bases not matched to a gene: 11. The CDR3 DNA follows: TGTGCCAGCAGCGCAGCGGCCAGGGGGACCAACTATGGCTACACCTTC. Amino acid sequence: CASSAAARGTNYGYTF. The full variable domain, its missing parts supplied by reference TRBV5-4 and TRBJ1-2, is ETGVTQSPTHLIKTRGQQVTLRCSSQSGHNTVSWYQQALGQGPQFIFQYYREEENGRGNFPPRFSGLQFPNYSSELNVNALELDDSALYLCASSAAARGTNYGYTFGSGTRLTVV.

The chain is built from TRBV6-1 and TRBJ2-7, with 7 bases that match TRBD1. J lost 0 bases, V lost 11 bases, and 10 bases had no gene match. The CDR3 spans 14 residues. Germline V gene sequence: CDR1 MNHNS, CDR2 SASEGT. The chain's CDR3 is CAVQTGLHSYEQYF. CDR3 bases: TGTGCCGTACAGACAGGGCTCCACTCCTACGAGCAGTACTTC.

The rearrangement uses TRBV7-8 and TRBJ2-2; 9 bases fit TRBD1. Trimming removed 5 bases from V and 5 bases from J; junction bases left unmatched: 6. Germline loops: CDR1 SGHVS, CDR2 FQNEAQ. The CDR3 is made up of 15 amino acids. This CDR3 is CASSKTGGRTGELFF. The CDR3 nucleotides are TGTGCCAGCAGCAAGACAGGGGGTAGGACCGGGGAGCTGTTTTTT.

The CDR3 DNA reads TGTGCCAGCAGCCCAGGGGGAGCTGAAGCTTTCTTT. Encoded protein: CASSPGGAEAFF. The rearrangement links TRBV7-9 to TRBJ1-1; 7 bases align to TRBD1. Unmatched junction bases numbered 3, after V lost 5 bases and J lost 6 bases. Germline CDR1 is SEHNR and CDR2 is FQNEAQ (reference sequence). This CDR3 region has 12 residues.

The chain has TRBV4-2 and TRBJ1-4; no reliable D call. The CDR3 sequence is 16 residues long. CDR1 LGHNA and CDR2 YNFKEQ come from the germline V gene. V gave up 0 bases and J gave up 0 bases, with 8 bases separating them. CDR3 DNA sequence: TGTGCCAGCAGCCAAGATCTCACAGCAACTAATGAAAAACTGTTTTTT. Its protein is CASSQDLTATNEKLFF.

The rearrangement uses TRBV7-2 and TRBJ1-5; TRBD1 matches at 7 bases. The V gene's germline CDR1 is SGHTA and CDR2 FQGNSA. The J segment lost 0 bases and the V segment lost 2 bases, leaving 4 bases of the junction unmatched. This CDR3 contains 16 residues. The CDR3 here is CASSLSGGGSNQPQHF. The CDR3, as DNA: TGTGCCAGCAGCTTATCAGGGGGAGGTAGCAATCAGCCCCAGCATTTT.

The chain recombines TRBV30 with TRBJ1-2; TRBD1 aligns across 8 bases. Unmatched junction bases numbered 7, after V lost 3 bases and J lost 7 bases. CDR1 and CDR2 (germline): GTSNPN, SVGIG (reference sequence). The CDR3 is made up of 13 amino acids. CDR3 protein: CAWRPGGVGGYTF. The CDR3 DNA is TGTGCCTGGAGGCCAGGGGGCGTGGGTGGCTACACCTTC. The variable domain in full, with the rest retrieved from reference TRBV30 and TRBJ1-2, is SQTIHQWPATLVQPVGSPLSLECTVEGTSNPNLYWYRQAAGRGLQLLFYSVGIGQISSEVPQNLSASRPQDRQFILSSKKLLLSDSGFYLCAWRPGGVGGYTFGSGTRLTVV.

The chain links TRBV7-9 to TRBJ1-2, with a weak D call TRBD1 (5 bases). Germline V CDR1 and CDR2: SEHNR, FQNEAQ (reference sequence). The V gene lost 1 base and the J gene lost 5 bases, with 5 bases spanning the gap. The CDR3 covers 12 residues. CDR3 sequence: CASSLEGYGYTF. CDR3 bases: TGTGCCAGCAGCTTAGAGGGGTATGGCTACACCTTC. Using reference TRBV7-9 and TRBJ1-2 for the parts outside the CDR3, the full variable domain is DTGVSQNPRHKITKRGQNVTFRCDPISEHNRLYWYRQTLGQGPEFLTYFQNEAQLEKSRLLSDRFSAERPKGSFSTLEIQRTEQGDSAMYLCASSLEGYGYTFGSGTRLTVV.

This clone was seen a handful of times. The chain recombines TRBV6-5 with TRBJ1-1; 8 positions agree with TRBD1. Germline lookup yields CDR1 MNHEY and CDR2 SVGAGI. There are 14 residues in the CDR3. V was pared by 2 bases and J by 4 bases, with 3 bases of the junction left unmatched. Here the CDR3 reads CASSYTTGATEAFF. As DNA, the CDR3 is TGTGCCAGCAGTTACACGACAGGGGCCACTGAAGCTTTCTTT.

The CDR3 is CASSATGQGRGYTF. The CDR3 coding sequence is TGTGCCAGCAGTGCAACCGGACAGGGACGCGGCTACACCTTC. The chain joins TRBV25-1 to TRBJ1-2; 8 nucleotides match TRBD1. V was pared by 4 bases and J by 8 bases, with 9 bases of the junction left unmatched. In germline, CDR1 is MGHDK, CDR2 SYGVNS. The CDR3 contains 14 residues.

This clone was found a few times. The chain employs TRBV5-1 and TRBJ2-2, with 8 bases that match TRBD1. The CDR3 contains 18 residues. The germline V gene encodes CDR1 SGHRS and CDR2 YFSETQ. V shed 0 bases, J shed 6 bases, and the junction held 13 bases outside the gene matches. CDR3 in amino acids: CASSLDGRTGTGAGELFF. In DNA form, the CDR3 reads TGCGCCAGCAGCTTGGACGGTAGGACAGGGACGGGCGCCGGGGAGCTGTTTTTT.

This clone showed up just once. The rearrangement joins TRBV10-3 to TRBJ2-5; TRBD1 aligns across 8 bases. J was trimmed by 4 bases and V by 8 bases; bases with no gene match: 9. CDR3 length equals 14 residues. Looked up from germline, CDR1 is ENHRY and CDR2 is SYGVKD. In DNA form, the CDR3 reads TGTGCCATCGCCACCACCACAGGGGGAGAGACCCAGTACTTC. It yields the protein CAIATTTGGETQYF.

The chain couples TRBV6-6 to TRBJ2-5; possibly TRBD1 for D (6 bases). The germline V gene has CDR1 MNHNY and CDR2 SVGAGI (reference sequence). Deletions cut 7 bases from V and 13 bases from J, with 25 bases between. The CDR3 is 14 amino acids. The CDR3 DNA sequence: TGTGCCAGCACCTCCGGTCTGGGGGCCGGGGCCCGGTACTTC. This sequence encodes CASTSGLGAGARYF.

V and J are TRBV18 and TRBJ1-1, with TRBD1 as a possible D gene (5 bases). CDR3 length: 15 amino acids. Deletions cut 6 bases from V and 1 base from J, with 15 bases between. Germline V CDR1 and CDR2: KGHSH, LQKENI. The CDR3 DNA is TGTGCCAGCTCGCTTGGGGGGTTGGGGAACACTGAAGCTTTCTTT. Residues: CASSLGGLGNTEAFF.

The chain combines TRBV13 with TRBJ1-2, with TRBD1 identical over 10 bases. Trimming removed 5 bases from V and 9 bases from J; junction bases left unmatched: 9. The V gene's germline CDR1 is PRHDT and CDR2 FYEKMQ (reference sequence). There are 14 residues in the CDR3. CDR3 DNA sequence: TGTGCCAGCAGCCGGACAGGGGGACCTAGGAGCTACACCTTC. Its protein is CASSRTGGPRSYTF. The complete variable domain, with remaining parts taken from reference TRBV13 and TRBJ1-2, reads AAGVIQSPRHLIKEKRETATLKCYPIPRHDTVYWYQQGPGQDPQFLISFYEKMQSDKGSIPDRFSAQQFSDYHSELNMSSLELGDSALYFCASSRTGGPRSYTFGSGTRLTVV.

The J gene is TRBJ2-1, the V gene TRBV6-5, with 10 nucleotides matching TRBD2. In germline, CDR1 is MNHEY, CDR2 SVGAGI. J gave up 5 bases and V 7 bases, and 8 bases lay outside the gene matches. CDR3 length: 15 amino acids. The CDR3 region has the DNA TGTGCCAGCACCCGACTAGCGGGTATAAACAATGAGCAGTTCTTC. Amino acid sequence: CASTRLAGINNEQFF.

The V and J genes are TRBV18 and TRBJ2-1; D is undetermined. V lost 4 bases and J 6 bases, leaving 13 bases between the germline ends. The CDR3 spans 14 residues. Per germline, CDR1 KGHSH and CDR2 LQKENI. In DNA form, the CDR3 reads TGTGCCAGCTCACGGAGCGAACAAGGCAATGAGCAGTTCTTC. This gives the protein CASSRSEQGNEQFF. Drawing the rest from reference TRBV18 and TRBJ2-1, the complete variable domain is NAGVMQNPRHLVRRRGQEARLRCSPMKGHSHVYWYRQLPEEGLKFMVYLQKENIIDESGMPKERFSAEFPKEGPSILRIQQVVRGDSAAYFCASSRSEQGNEQFFGPGTRLTVL.

The chain links TRBV2 to TRBJ2-7, with 11 bases that match TRBD2. Germline V gives CDR1 SNHLY, CDR2 FYNNEI. The CDR3 is 15 residues long. The V and J ends lost 7 bases and 4 bases, in that order; junction bases with no gene match: 9. CDR3 in amino acids: CASIVGTSGAYEQYF. In DNA form, the CDR3 reads TGTGCCAGCATCGTCGGGACTAGCGGAGCATACGAGCAGTACTTC.

V usage is TRBV18 and J usage is TRBJ2-1; 13 bases line up with TRBD2. The CDR3 covers 16 residues. The germline V gene encodes CDR1 KGHSH and CDR2 LQKENI. Unmatched junction bases numbered 12, after V lost 8 bases and J lost 8 bases. CDR3 protein: CASTETSGRAGDEQFF. The CDR3 nucleotides are TGTGCCAGCACCGAAACTAGCGGGAGGGCCGGGGATGAGCAGTTCTTC.

Points on this clone: One junction end disagrees with the germline gene, perhaps due to a read error. The chain employs TRBV7-7 and TRBJ2-5, with D unclear. This CDR3 spans 13 amino acids. Germline CDR1 is SSHAT and CDR2 is FNYEAQ (reference sequence). CDR3 nucleotide sequence: TGTGCTAGCAGCTTCTCGGGTCAAGAGACCCAGTACTTC. Its translation is CASSFSGQETQYF.

The chain recombines TRBV7-2 with TRBJ1-1, with D unclear. V dropped 3 bases and J dropped 0 bases, with 5 bases sitting between them. The CDR3 length is 13 residues. Germline V gene sequence: CDR1 SGHTA, CDR2 FQGNSA. The CDR3 is CASSFFMNTEAFF. In nucleotides, the CDR3 is TGTGCCAGCAGCTTTTTCATGAACACTGAAGCTTTCTTT.

As for this clone: An end of the junction does not agree with germline; a read error may underlie this. The chain carries TRBV30 and TRBJ2-2, with TRBD2 matching 7 bases. The germline V gene encodes CDR1 GTSNPN and CDR2 SVGIG (reference sequence). CDR3 size: 15 residues. DNA of the CDR3: TGTGCTTTAAAGTCGGGCGGGGGAGTCACCGGAGAGCTGTTTTTT. Translating gives CALKSGGGVTGELFF.

This chain connects TRBV2 to TRBJ2-2; 8 nucleotides align to TRBD2. The trim removed 7 bases at V and 1 base at J, leaving 2 bases unmatched. The V gene's germline CDR1 is SNHLY and CDR2 FYNNEI. This CDR3 has 14 amino acids. As DNA, the CDR3 is TGTGCCAGCAATGCGGGGGGGAACACCGGGGAGCTGTTTTTT. Its translation: CASNAGGNTGELFF.

The chain couples TRBV5-4 to TRBJ1-1, with 9 bases lining up with TRBD1. J was trimmed by 4 bases and V by 0 bases; bases with no gene match: 10. Germline CDR1 is SGHNT and CDR2 is YYREEE (reference sequence). The CDR3 has 17 amino acids. As DNA, the CDR3 is TGTGCCAGCAGCTTGGCCCCTCCGCAACAGGGGGCCACTGAAGCTTTCTTT. Its protein product is CASSLAPPQQGATEAFF.